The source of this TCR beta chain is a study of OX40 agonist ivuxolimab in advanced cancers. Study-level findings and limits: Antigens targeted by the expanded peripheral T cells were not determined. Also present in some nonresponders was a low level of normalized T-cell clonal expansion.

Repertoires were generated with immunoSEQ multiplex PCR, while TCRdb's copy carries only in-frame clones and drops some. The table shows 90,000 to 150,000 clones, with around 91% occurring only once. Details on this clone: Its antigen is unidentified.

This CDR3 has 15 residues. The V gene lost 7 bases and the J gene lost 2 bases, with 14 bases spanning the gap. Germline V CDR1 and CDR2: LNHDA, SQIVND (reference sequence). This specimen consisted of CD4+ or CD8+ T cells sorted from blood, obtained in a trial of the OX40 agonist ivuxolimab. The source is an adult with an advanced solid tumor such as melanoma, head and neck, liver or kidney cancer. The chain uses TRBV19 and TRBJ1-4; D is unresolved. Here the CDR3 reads CASTREEGTNEKLFF. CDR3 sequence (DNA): TGTGCCAGTACTAGGGAGGAAGGGACTAATGAAAAACTGTTTTTT. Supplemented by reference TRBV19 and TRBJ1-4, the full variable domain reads DGGITQSPKYLFRKEGQNVTLSCEQNLNHDAMYWYRQDPGQGLRLIYYSQIVNDFQKGDIAEGYSVSREKKESFPLTVTSAQKNPTAFYLCASTREEGTNEKLFFGSGTQLSVL.